This record concerns one TCR beta chain sequence. This clonotype has a handful of counts. No antigen is known for it. It has no much larger one-base neighbor in the sample; base qualities were not kept. PBMCs were isolated by Ficoll-Paque density gradient centrifugation. The sample comes from a study of T-cell memory formation after mild COVID-19 (dated by TCRdb to the early 2020s). Concerning the study at large: TCR sequence clusters from the two donors were largely donor specific. Two young, previously healthy adult volunteers, one female and one male, were included in the cohort. Longitudinal TCRalpha and TCRbeta repertoire sequencing tracked T-cell clones expanding and contracting after mild COVID-19 in a couple of donors.

Sequenced using an Illumina NovaSeq 6000. Using 5'RACE with constant-segment primers, TCRalpha and TCRbeta cDNA libraries were constructed, with sample barcodes and unique molecular identifiers added in the process. Trizol reagent was used to extract RNA from every sample. Library amplification was performed in two PCR steps, and a second sample barcode and Illumina TruSeq adapters were introduced in the second step. The libraries were sequenced on an Illumina NovaSeq using 2 x 150 bp paired-end reads. In the source study's methods: Reads were demultiplexed and collapsed into UMI-guided consensus sequences with migec v1.2.7. With mixcr v2.1.11, UMI consensuses were aligned to TRA and TRB V and J templates and assembled into clonotypes. Clonotypes were classified as expanded or contracted when called significant by both edgeR and NoisET, with noise models trained on biological replicates. For edgeR calls, the thresholds were a false discovery rate-adjusted p below 0.01 and a log2 fold-change of 1. As an exploratory analysis of dynamics, max-normalized trajectories of the 1000 most abundant clonotypes were examined by PCA with hierarchical clustering. Separately sequenced CD4+ and CD8+ repertoires were used to assign a CD4 or CD8 phenotype to each responding clone. TCRdb's own reprocessing of the public reads used fastp at Q25 and MiXCR and kept productive beta chains. Each CDR3 protein gets just one entry, which takes the most common genes and DNA from the rows behind it. It is TCRdb's table, rather than the study itself, that gives the V and J calls and clone size. The sample records roughly 350,000 distinct CDR3 sequences, approximately 14% of which are singletons. The top ten constitute 22% of the sample.

Overall study outcomes, separate from this receptor: The study included only a couple of mild cases, and larger cohorts that include severe cases with pre-infection samples were judged to be necessary. Some responding clones were found in pre-infection memory, which suggests that pre-existing cross-reactive memory T cells took part in the SARS-CoV-2 response. SARS-CoV-2 specificity was not confirmed for the second-wave clones peaking on day 37. Balanced CD4/CD8 phenotypes were observed for clones contracting from day 15 to 85, whereas a bias towards CD4+ was observed for a second wave of clones expanding from day 15 to 37. Contracting CD4+ clones were found mainly in CM and EM memory subsets, while CD8+ clones were enriched in EMRA.

The sequenced material came from PBMCs or a T cell subset sorted from them (not recorded which). The sequence derives from a young man who had mild COVID-19 (a few samples of this study predate the infection). The sample titles of this study are shuffled in the database, so cell type and time point are left out; the donor was told from shared clones.

The CDR3 protein: CSVATGLGDTQYF. The nucleotides are TGCAGCGTTGCAACAGGGCTCGGAGATACGCAGTATTTT. The rearrangement joined TRBV29-1 to TRBJ2-3, and perhaps TRBD1 as D gene, on 6 matching bases. A distance of 13 bases separates the germline ends of V and J, which lose 4 bases and 5 bases respectively. The CDR3 numbers 13 residues from cysteine through phenylalanine. Only the CDR3 DNA is retained, 39 bases long and in frame from the first base. The germline V gene specifies SQVTM as CDR1 and ANQGSEA as CDR2.